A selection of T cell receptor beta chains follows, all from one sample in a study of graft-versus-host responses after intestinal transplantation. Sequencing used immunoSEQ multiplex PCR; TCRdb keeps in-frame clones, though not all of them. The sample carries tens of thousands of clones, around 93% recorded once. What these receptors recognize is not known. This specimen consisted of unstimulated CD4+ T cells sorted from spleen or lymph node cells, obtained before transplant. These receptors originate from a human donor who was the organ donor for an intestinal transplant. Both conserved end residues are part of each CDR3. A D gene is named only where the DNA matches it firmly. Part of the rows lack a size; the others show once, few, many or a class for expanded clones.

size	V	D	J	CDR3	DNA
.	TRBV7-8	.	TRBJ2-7	CASSASGEQYF	TGTGCCAGCAGCGCCAGCGGCGAGCAGTACTTC
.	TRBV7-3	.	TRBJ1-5	CASNPPGGGNQPQHF	TGTGCCAGCAACCCCCCGGGGGGGGGCAATCAACCCCAGCATTTT
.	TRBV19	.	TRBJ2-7	CASSINGVPYEQYF	TGTGCCAGTAGTATAAATGGGGTTCCCTACGAGCAGTACTTC
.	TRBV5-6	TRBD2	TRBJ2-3	CASSRGPSGGARDTQYF	TGTGCCAGCAGCCGGGGGCCTAGCGGGGGGGCAAGGGATACGCAGTATTTT
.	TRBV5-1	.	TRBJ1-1	CASSLGGTLEAFF	TGCGCCAGCAGCTTGGGAGGAACACTTGAAGCTTTCTTT
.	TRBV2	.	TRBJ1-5	CASSVSNQPQHF	TGTGCCAGCAGCGTTAGCAATCAGCCCCAGCATTTT
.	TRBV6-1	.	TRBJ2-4	CASSERRKNIQYF	TGTGCCAGCAGTGAACGGCGAAAAAACATTCAGTACTTC
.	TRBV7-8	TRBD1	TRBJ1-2	CASSLLGRGRARSYGYTF	TGTGCCAGCAGCTTATTGGGCAGGGGGCGGGCTAGGAGCTATGGCTACACCTTC
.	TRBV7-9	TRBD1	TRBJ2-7	CASSWGQGSAREQYF	TGTGCCAGCAGCTGGGGACAGGGTTCAGCGCGGGAGCAGTACTTC
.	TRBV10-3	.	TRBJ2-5	CAISGGRETQYF	TGTGCCATCAGTGGGGGGCGAGAGACCCAGTACTTC
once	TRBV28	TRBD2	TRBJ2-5	CASSLGGTSGGVKETQYF	TGTGCCAGCAGTTTGGGAGGGACTAGCGGGGGGGTAAAAGAGACCCAGTACTTC
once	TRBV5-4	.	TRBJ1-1	CASSQETGNTEAFF	TGCGCCAGCAGCCAAGAGACAGGGAACACTGAAGCTTTCTTT
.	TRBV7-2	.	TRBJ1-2	CASSLSGYGYTF	TGTGCCAGCAGCTTAAGTGGGTATGGCTACACCTTC
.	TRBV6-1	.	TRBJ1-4	CASSLQGWGNEKLFF	TGTGCCAGCAGTTTGCAGGGGTGGGGAAATGAAAAACTGTTTTTT
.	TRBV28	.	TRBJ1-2	CASSPGGSGLHGYTF	TGTGCCAGCAGTCCTGGGGGATCGGGGTTGCATGGCTACACCTTC
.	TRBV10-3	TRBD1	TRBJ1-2	CAIRQGDYGYTF	TGTGCCATCAGACAGGGGGACTATGGCTACACCTTC
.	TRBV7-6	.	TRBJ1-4	CASSFQGPATNEKLFF	TGTGCCAGCAGCTTTCAGGGGCCTGCAACTAATGAAAAACTGTTTTTT
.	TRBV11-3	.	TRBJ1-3	CASSLDLLGELGTIYF	TGTGCCAGCAGCTTAGACCTTCTGGGCGAGTTGGGCACCATATATTTT
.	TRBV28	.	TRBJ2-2	CASSRSVVGGELFF	TGTGCCAGCTCTAGGAGCGTGGTAGGCGGGGAGCTGTTTTTT
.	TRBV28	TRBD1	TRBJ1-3	CASSTRQGAGNTIYF	TGTGCCAGCAGTACAAGACAGGGGGCGGGAAACACCATATATTTT
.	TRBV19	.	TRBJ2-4	CASSIVVGTLEYF	TGTGCCAGTAGTATAGTGGTGGGGACACTAGAGTACTTC
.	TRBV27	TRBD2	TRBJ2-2	CASSQGLAGISGELFF	TGTGCCAGCAGTCAGGGACTAGCGGGGATAAGTGGGGAGCTGTTTTTT
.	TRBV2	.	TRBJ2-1	CASTTTPGYNEQFF	TGTGCCAGCACTACCACTCCAGGTTACAATGAGCAGTTCTTC
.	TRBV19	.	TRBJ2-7	CASSITGASYEQYF	TGTGCCAGTAGTATAACCGGAGCGAGCTACGAGCAGTACTTC
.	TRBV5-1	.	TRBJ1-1	CASSLGNRNQAFF	TGCGCCAGCAGCTTGGGAAACAGGAACCAAGCTTTCTTT
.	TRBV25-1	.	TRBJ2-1	CASSEHRDDEQFF	TGTGCCAGCAGTGAACACAGGGATGATGAGCAGTTCTTC
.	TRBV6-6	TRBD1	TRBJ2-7	CASSYSPGTGPYEQYF	TGTGCCAGCAGTTACTCCCCGGGGACAGGACCCTACGAGCAGTACTTC
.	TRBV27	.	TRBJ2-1	CASSSDTSFLYNEQFF	TGTGCCAGCAGTTCCGACACCTCGTTCTTATACAATGAGCAGTTCTTC
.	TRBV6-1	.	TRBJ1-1	CAGTDRVNTEAFF	TGTGCCGGAACGGACAGAGTGAACACTGAAGCTTTCTTT
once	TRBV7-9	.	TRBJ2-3	CASSARENTDTQYF	TGTGCCAGCAGCGCCCGGGAAAACACAGATACGCAGTATTTT